The source of this TCR beta chain is a study of blood T cell repertoires in COVID-19. Study at large: Italy, Spain and the United States were the sources of the convalescent and acute COVID-19 samples. Sample material is recorded as cDNA or gDNA derived from T cells, B-cell-depleted T cells, or PBMCs.

Authors' processing steps: Reference gene primers were amplified, and this amplification served to estimate nucleated cell counts. Profiling relied on immunoSEQ multiplex PCR, and the TCRdb table lists in-frame clones only, not all of them. V and J calls and clone size are copied from that table; D and trimming were computed from the DNA. The sample contains just over 300,000 clones, nearly 90% of which appear only once. Participants were aged 18 to 89 years from about 25 US areas. V was clipped by 6 bases and J by 3 bases, with 7 bases between them. The CDR3 length is 12 residues. The germline CDR1 and CDR2 sequences are MDHEN and SYDVKM.

The TCR was taken from a woman aged 18-30 years with acute COVID-19. The rearrangement joins TRBV28 to TRBJ2-3; D is possibly TRBD2 (5 bases). Sequencing was done on a sample of PBMCs or T cells enriched from blood (not recorded which). The CDR3 DNA reads TGTGCCAGCAGCTGGACTACAGATACGCAGTATTTT. Protein: CASSWTTDTQYF.